This TCR beta chain was identified during a study of control samples from healthy donors and cancer patients. Germline-derived CDR1 and CDR2 are LNHNV and YYDKDF (reference sequence). V was cut by 0 bases and J by 0 bases, with 15 bases left in between. The CDR3 length is 19 residues. TCRdb's copy holds only in-frame clones and misses some; the assay was immunoSEQ multiplex PCR. The sample lists 150,000 to 200,000 clones; around nine tenths were seen once. The genes are TRBV15 and TRBJ2-6; D remains ambiguous. This sequence originates from a man aged 25 to 45 in good health. The sequenced sample consisted of blood. Here the CDR3 DNA reads TGTGCCACCAGCAGAGAACGAGGACGAACCGACTCTGGGGCCAACGTCCTGACTTTC. Its translation: CATSRERGRTDSGANVLTF. Variable domain in full (rest from reference TRBV15 and TRBJ2-6): DAMVIQNPRYQVTQFGKPVTLSCSQTLNHNVMYWYQQKSSQAPKLLFHYYDKDFNNEADTPDNFQSRRPNTSFCFLDIRSPGLGDTAMYLCATSRERGRTDSGANVLTFGAGSRLTVL.